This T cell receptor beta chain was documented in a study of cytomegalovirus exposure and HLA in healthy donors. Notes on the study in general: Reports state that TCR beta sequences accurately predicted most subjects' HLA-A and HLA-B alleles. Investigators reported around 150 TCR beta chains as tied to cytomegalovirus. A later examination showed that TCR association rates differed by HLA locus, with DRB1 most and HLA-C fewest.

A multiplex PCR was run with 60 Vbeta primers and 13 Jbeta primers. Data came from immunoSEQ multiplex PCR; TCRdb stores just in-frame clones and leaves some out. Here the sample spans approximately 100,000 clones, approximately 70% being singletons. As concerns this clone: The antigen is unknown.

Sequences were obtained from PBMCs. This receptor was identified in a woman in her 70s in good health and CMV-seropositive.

CDR3 DNA: TGTGCCAGCAGCTTGGAACAGCCGGGGGAGACCCAGTACTTC. This gives the protein CASSLEQPGETQYF. The rearrangement uses TRBV5-6 and TRBJ2-5; TRBD2 is a possible D gene (5 bases). The V end was cut by 0 bases, the J end by 5 bases, with 11 bases between. Germline V gene sequence: CDR1 SGHDT, CDR2 YYEEEE. The length of the CDR3 is 14 residues.